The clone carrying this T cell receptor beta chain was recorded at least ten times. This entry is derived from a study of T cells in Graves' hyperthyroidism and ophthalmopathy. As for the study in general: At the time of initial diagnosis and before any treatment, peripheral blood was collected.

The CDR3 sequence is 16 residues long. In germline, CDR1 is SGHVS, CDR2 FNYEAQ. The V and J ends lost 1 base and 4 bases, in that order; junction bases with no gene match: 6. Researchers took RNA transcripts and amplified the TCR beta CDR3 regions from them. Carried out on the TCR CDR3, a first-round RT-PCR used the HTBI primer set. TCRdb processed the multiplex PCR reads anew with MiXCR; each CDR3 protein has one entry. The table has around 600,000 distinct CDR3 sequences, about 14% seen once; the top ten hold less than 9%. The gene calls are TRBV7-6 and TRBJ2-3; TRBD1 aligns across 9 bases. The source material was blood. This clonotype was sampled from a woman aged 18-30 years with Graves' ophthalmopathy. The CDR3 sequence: CASSLEPGQGADTQYF. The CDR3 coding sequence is TGTGCCAGCAGCTTAGAACCGGGACAGGGCGCAGATACGCAGTATTTT. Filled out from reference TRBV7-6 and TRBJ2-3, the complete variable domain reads GAGVSQSPRYKVTKRGQDVALRCDPISGHVSLYWYRQALGQGPEFLTYFNYEAQQDKSGLPNDRFSAERPEGSISTLTIQRTEQRDSAMYRCASSLEPGQGADTQYFGPGTRLTVL.